The 15 T cell receptor beta chains below come from one sample, sequenced in a study of early T cells in non-severe SARS-CoV-2 infection. TCRdb reanalysed the 5' RACE reads using MiXCR and keeps one entry per CDR3 protein. Of about 39,000 distinct CDR3 sequences listed, roughly 7% were seen once; the top ten hold approximately 8%. Source material: whole blood. These receptors came from an adult who was a healthcare worker with PCR-confirmed SARS-CoV-2 infection or an uninfected control (not recorded which).

The sample holds many counts of this clonotype. One junction end disagrees with the germline gene, perhaps due to a read error. This chain uses TRBV7-7 with TRBJ2-2, with 11 bases that match TRBD2. There are 17 residues in the CDR3. Germline-derived CDR1 and CDR2 are SSHAT and FNYEAQ (reference sequence). The CDR3 loop is CASSLAMTSGAAGELFF. CDR3 bases: TGTGCTAGCAGCTTAGCGATGACTAGCGGGGCGGCCGGGGAGCTGTTTTTT.

Only a few counts were recorded for this clonotype. The rearrangement joins TRBV5-1 to TRBJ1-1; D call uncertain. Trimming cost V 0 bases and J 8 bases, with 5 bases left between them. The CDR3 extends over 11 amino acids. CDR1 and CDR2 (germline): SGHRS, YFSETQ. The chain's CDR3 is CASSLGGEAFF. DNA for the CDR3: TGCGCCAGCAGCTTGGGTGGAGAAGCTTTCTTT.

This clonotype was picked up many times. The chain combines TRBV30 with TRBJ1-1; no clear D gene. CDR1 is GTSNPN, CDR2 SVGIG, per germline (reference sequence). The ends were cut back, 2 bases at V and 2 bases at J, with 9 bases in the middle. The CDR3 extends over 13 amino acids. DNA for the CDR3: TGTGCCTGGAGTAGGCAGCCTAACACTGAAGCTTTCTTT. This codes for CAWSRQPNTEAFF. The full variable domain, in which reference TRBV30 and TRBJ1-1 provide the parts outside the CDR3, is SQTIHQWPATLVQPVGSPLSLECTVEGTSNPNLYWYRQAAGRGLQLLFYSVGIGQISSEVPQNLSASRPQDRQFILSSKKLLLSDSGFYLCAWSRQPNTEAFFGQGTRLTVV.

This clonotype was seen a handful of times. The chain carries TRBV28 and TRBJ1-2, with a possible D match to TRBD1 (5 bases). Per the germline V gene, CDR1 is MDHEN and CDR2 is SYDVKM. The CDR3 is made up of 14 amino acids. V was clipped by 7 bases and J by 7 bases, with 19 bases between them. The CDR3 protein is CASTPQGGRGGYTF. CDR3 nucleotide sequence: TGTGCCAGCACCCCTCAGGGAGGGCGCGGTGGCTACACCTTC.

The chain couples TRBV29-1 to TRBJ2-1; TRBD1 aligns across 7 bases. The CDR3 is 13 residues long. Germline V gene sequence: CDR1 SQVTM, CDR2 ANQGSEA. Trimming cost V 6 bases and J 2 bases; bases outside gene matches: 4. The DNA for the CDR3 is TGCAGCGTAGGGACAGCCACCTACAATGAGCAGTTCTTC. This translates into CSVGTATYNEQFF.

A note on this clonotype: With a much larger clone just one base away, this may be a read error. This chain links TRBV29-1 with TRBJ2-7; perhaps TRBD2 as D (6 bases). Germline values: CDR1 SQVTM, CDR2 ANQGSEA. V was trimmed by 4 bases and J by 7 bases, leaving 14 bases between them. The CDR3 contains 12 residues. The DNA of the CDR3 is TGCAGCGTTGCGAGGAGGGCTCGGGAGCAGTACTTC. Encoded protein: CSVARRAREQYF.

This clonotype was observed a few times. The V gene is TRBV12-3 or TRBV12-4, the J gene TRBJ1-5; TRBD1 is a possible D gene (5 bases). The V gene lost 6 bases and the J gene lost 5 bases, with 17 bases spanning the gap. This CDR3 contains 15 residues. CDR3 in amino acids: CASSPSGGLDQPQHF. As DNA, the CDR3 is TGTGCCAGCAGCCCCTCGGGGGGGTTGGATCAGCCCCAGCATTTT.

This clonotype was detected ten times or more. The genes are TRBV3-1 and TRBJ2-7, with a possible D match to TRBD1 (5 bases). The germline V gene encodes CDR1 LGHDT and CDR2 YNNKEL (reference sequence). CDR3 size: 16 residues. The V gene lost 0 bases and the J gene lost 0 bases, with 12 bases spanning the gap. This chain's CDR3 is CASSQDWQGISYEQYF. The CDR3 nucleotides are TGTGCCAGCAGCCAAGATTGGCAGGGAATCTCCTACGAGCAGTACTTC.

This chain uses TRBV7-2 with TRBJ2-5, with 8 bases matching TRBD1. CDR1 and CDR2 (germline): SGHTA, FQGNSA. The CDR3 is 16 residues long. Germline trimming cut 1 base from V and 2 bases from J; bases unmatched to any gene: 6. The CDR3 DNA follows: TGTGCCAGCAGCTTAGATCAGGGGGCTTTACAAGAGACCCAGTACTTC. Translation: CASSLDQGALQETQYF.

The chain links TRBV24-1 to TRBJ2-7; 8 bases are shared with TRBD1. Germline V CDR1 and CDR2: KGHDR, SFDVKD. V was pared by 3 bases and J by 6 bases, with 9 bases of the junction left unmatched. CDR3 length: 15 residues. CDR3 protein: CATSDPRQGTSEQYF. The DNA of the CDR3 is TGTGCCACCAGTGATCCCCGACAGGGGACCTCCGAGCAGTACTTC.

This clonotype turned up a few times. The CDR3 spells CASSLDRENIQYF. Here the CDR3 DNA reads TGTGCCAGCTCACTGGACAGGGAAAACATTCAGTACTTC. This chain links TRBV18 with TRBJ2-4; 8 bases are shared with TRBD1. This CDR3 is 13 amino acids long. Trimming at V came to 4 bases and at J to 5 bases, leaving 1 base not matched to a gene. Per germline, CDR1 KGHSH and CDR2 LQKENI.

This clonotype was detected many times. The V and J genes are TRBV29-1 and TRBJ2-7; D may be TRBD1 or TRBD2 (5 bases each). This CDR3 has 13 amino acids. Germline V gene sequence: CDR1 SQVTM, CDR2 ANQGSEA. The CDR3 DNA follows: TGCTCGACCCGGAAGGGACCAAGCTACGAGCAGTACTTC. It yields the protein CSTRKGPSYEQYF.

The J gene is TRBJ2-3, the V gene TRBV20-1, with 9 bases lining up with TRBD2. CDR3 size: 13 residues. V trimming: 6 bases; J trimming: 5 bases; junction bases outside the gene matches: 6. Germline V gene data show CDR1 as DFQATT and CDR2 as SNEGSKA (reference sequence). As DNA, the CDR3 is TGCAGTGCGCGCTGGCGGGGGGGAGATACGCAGTATTTT. This translates into CSARWRGGDTQYF.

The rearrangement links TRBV5-1 to TRBJ2-7, with D perhaps assigned TRBD1 or TRBD2 (5 bases each). The V end was cut by 4 bases, the J end by 3 bases, with 11 bases between. Germline CDR1 SGHRS, CDR2 YFSETQ. The CDR3 consists of 13 residues. The CDR3 DNA reads TGCGCCAGCAGCCGGGACGGGGACTACGAGCAGTACTTC. This gives the protein CASSRDGDYEQYF.

This clonotype was counted many times. The V call is TRBV20-1, the J call TRBJ2-1; D remains unclear. This CDR3 has 13 residues. Trimming left V 6 bases short and J 2 bases short, with 11 bases between. Germline-derived CDR1 and CDR2 are DFQATT and SNEGSKA (reference sequence). The CDR3 DNA sequence: TGCAGTGCCTATGACTGGGCCTACAATGAGCAGTTCTTC. This translates into CSAYDWAYNEQFF.